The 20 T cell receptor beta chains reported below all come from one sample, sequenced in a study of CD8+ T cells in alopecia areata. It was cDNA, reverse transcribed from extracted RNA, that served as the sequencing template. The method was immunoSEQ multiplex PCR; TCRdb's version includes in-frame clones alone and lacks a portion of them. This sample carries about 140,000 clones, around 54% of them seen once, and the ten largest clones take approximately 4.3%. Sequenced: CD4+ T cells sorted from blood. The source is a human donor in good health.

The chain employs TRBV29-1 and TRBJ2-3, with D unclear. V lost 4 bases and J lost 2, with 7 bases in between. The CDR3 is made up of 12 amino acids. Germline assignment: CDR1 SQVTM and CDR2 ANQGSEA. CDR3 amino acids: CSVGSTTDTQYF. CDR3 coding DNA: TGCAGCGTTGGGTCTACCACAGATACGCAGTATTTT.

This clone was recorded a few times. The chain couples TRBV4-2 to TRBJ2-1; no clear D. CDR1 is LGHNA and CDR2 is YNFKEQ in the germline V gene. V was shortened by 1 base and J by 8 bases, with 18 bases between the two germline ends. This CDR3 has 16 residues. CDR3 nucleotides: TGTGCCAGCAGCCAAGGCTACCCCGCCTCCCGCGATGAGCAGTTCTTC. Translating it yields CASSQGYPASRDEQFF.

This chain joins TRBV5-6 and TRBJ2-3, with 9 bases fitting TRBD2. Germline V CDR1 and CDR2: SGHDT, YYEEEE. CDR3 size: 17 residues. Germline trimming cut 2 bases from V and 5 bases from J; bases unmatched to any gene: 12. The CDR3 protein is CASSFSLGAGGEDTQYF. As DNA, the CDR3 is TGTGCCAGCAGCTTTTCTCTCGGAGCGGGAGGTGAAGATACGCAGTATTTT. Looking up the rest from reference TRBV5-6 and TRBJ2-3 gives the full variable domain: DAGVTQSPTHLIKTRGQQVTLRCSPKSGHDTVSWYQQALGQGPQFIFQYYEEEERQRGNFPDRFSGHQFPNYSSELNVNALLLGDSALYLCASSFSLGAGGEDTQYFGPGTRLTVL.

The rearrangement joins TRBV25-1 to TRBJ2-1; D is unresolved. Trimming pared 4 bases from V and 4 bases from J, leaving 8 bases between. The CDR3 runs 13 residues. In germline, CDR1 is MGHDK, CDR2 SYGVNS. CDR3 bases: TGTGCCAGCAGTGTTGGCACTTACAATGAGCAGTTCTTC. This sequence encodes CASSVGTYNEQFF.

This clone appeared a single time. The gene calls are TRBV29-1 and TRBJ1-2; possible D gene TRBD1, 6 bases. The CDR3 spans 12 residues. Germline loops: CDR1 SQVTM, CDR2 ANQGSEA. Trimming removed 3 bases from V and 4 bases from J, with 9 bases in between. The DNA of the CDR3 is TGCAGCGTTGACGGGGGCTCCTATGGCTACACCTTC. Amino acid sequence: CSVDGGSYGYTF.

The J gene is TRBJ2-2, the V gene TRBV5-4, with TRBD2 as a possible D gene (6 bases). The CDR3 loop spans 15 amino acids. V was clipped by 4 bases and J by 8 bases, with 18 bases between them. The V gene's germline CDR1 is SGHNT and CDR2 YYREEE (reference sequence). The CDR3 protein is CASSAHAPGSGELFF. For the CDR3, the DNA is TGTGCCAGCAGCGCCCACGCCCCCGGGAGTGGGGAGCTGTTTTTT.

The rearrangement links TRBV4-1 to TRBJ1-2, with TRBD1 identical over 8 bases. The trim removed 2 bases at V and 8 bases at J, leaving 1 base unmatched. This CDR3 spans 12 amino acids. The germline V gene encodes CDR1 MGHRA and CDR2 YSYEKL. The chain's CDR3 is CASSQTGGGYTF. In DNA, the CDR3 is TGCGCCAGCAGCCAAACAGGGGGAGGCTACACCTTC.

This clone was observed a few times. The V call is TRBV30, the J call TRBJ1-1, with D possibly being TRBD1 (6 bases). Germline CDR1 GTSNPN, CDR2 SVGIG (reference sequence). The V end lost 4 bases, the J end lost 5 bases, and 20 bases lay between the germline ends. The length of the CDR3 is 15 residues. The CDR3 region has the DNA TGTGCCTGGAATAAGACTCCACAGGGTAGAACTGAAGCTTTCTTT. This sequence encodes CAWNKTPQGRTEAFF.

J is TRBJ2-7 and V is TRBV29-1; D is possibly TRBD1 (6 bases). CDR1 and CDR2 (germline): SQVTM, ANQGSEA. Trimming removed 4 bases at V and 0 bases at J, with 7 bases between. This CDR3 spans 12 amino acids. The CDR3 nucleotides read TGCAGCGTTGTAGGGGGCTCCTACGAGCAGTACTTC. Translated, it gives CSVVGGSYEQYF.

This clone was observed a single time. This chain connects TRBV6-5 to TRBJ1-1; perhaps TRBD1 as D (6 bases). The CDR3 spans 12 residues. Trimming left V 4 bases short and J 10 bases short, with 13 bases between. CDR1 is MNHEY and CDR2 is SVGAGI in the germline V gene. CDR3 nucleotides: TGTGCCAGCAGTTCCGGTGACAGGACAGCTTTCTTT. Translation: CASSSGDRTAFF.

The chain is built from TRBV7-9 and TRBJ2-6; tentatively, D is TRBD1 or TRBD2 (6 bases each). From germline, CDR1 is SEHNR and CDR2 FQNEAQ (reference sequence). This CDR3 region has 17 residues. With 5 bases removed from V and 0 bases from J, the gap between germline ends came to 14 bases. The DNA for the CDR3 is TGTGCCAGCAGCCGGGGGCAGGGAGCCTCTGGGGCCAACGTCCTGACTTTC. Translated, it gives CASSRGQGASGANVLTF.

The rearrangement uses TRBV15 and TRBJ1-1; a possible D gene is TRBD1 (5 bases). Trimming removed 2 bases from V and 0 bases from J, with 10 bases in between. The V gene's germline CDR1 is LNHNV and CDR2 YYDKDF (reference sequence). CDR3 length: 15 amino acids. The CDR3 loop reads CATSRKQGLNTEAFF. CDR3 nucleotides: TGTGCCACCAGCAGAAAGCAGGGCTTGAACACTGAAGCTTTCTTT.

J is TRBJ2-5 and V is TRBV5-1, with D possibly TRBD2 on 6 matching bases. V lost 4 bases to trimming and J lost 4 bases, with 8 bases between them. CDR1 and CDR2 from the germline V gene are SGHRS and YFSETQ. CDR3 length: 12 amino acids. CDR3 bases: TGCGCCAGCAGCCCGGAGGGAGAGACCCAGTACTTC. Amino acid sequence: CASSPEGETQYF.

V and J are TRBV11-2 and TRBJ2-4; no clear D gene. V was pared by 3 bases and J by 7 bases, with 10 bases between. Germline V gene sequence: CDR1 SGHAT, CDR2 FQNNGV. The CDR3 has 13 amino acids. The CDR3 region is CASSLAYGNIQYF. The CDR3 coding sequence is TGTGCCAGCAGCTTGGCCTATGGGAACATTCAGTACTTC.

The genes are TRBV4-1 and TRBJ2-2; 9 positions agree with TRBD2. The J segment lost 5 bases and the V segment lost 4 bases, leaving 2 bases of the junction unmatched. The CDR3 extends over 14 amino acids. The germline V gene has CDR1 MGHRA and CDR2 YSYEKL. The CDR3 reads CASSLLAGTGELFF. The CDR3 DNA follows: TGCGCCAGCAGCCTCCTAGCGGGAACCGGGGAGCTGTTTTTT.

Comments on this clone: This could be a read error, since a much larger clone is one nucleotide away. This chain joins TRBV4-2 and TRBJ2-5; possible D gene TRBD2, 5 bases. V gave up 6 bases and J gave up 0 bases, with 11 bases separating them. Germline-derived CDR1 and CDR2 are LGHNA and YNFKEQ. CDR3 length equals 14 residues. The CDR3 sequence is CASRRTGYQETQYF. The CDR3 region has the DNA TGTGCCAGCAGGCGGACTGGGTACCAAGAGACCCAGTACTTC.

CDR3 sequence reads: CSVVTHSSYEQYF. The DNA for the CDR3 is TGCAGCGTTGTAACTCACAGCTCCTACGAGCAGTACTTC. The V gene is TRBV29-1, the J gene TRBJ2-7, with D hard to call. Germline CDR1 and CDR2: SQVTM and ANQGSEA. The CDR3 loop spans 13 amino acids. V was shortened by 4 bases and J by 0 bases, with 10 bases between the two germline ends.

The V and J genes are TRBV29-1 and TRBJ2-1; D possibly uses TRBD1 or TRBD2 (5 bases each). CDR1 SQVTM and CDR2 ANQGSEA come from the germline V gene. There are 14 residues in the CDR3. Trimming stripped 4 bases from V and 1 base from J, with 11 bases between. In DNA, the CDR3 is TGCAGCGTTGTGGGGTGGGGGTCCTACAATGAGCAGTTCTTC. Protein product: CSVVGWGSYNEQFF.

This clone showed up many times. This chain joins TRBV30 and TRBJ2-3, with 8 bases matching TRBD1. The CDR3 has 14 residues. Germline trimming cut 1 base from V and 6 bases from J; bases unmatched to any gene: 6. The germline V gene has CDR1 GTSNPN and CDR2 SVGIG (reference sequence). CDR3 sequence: CAWSDRGKVDTQYF. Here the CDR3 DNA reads TGTGCCTGGAGTGACAGGGGGAAGGTTGATACGCAGTATTTT.

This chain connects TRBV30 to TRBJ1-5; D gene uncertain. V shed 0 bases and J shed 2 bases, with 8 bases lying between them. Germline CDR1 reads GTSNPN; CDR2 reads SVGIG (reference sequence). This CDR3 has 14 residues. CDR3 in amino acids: CAWSVRGGNQPQHF. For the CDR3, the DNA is TGTGCCTGGAGTGTACGTGGGGGCAATCAGCCCCAGCATTTT.